This T cell receptor beta chain originates from a study of T cell repertoires in cytomegalovirus infection (dated by TCRdb to the late 2010s). Regarding the study in general: Donor HLA type was relevant to the analysis, as public TCR beta signatures indicated carriage of CMV infection together with the matching HLA type.

Study-level results and caveats: The ex vivo response was dominated by HLA-C-restricted CMV-specific TCR beta clonotypes, and the single most frequent clonotype in two of eight donors was supplied by these HLA-C-restricted clonotypes. In both this cohort and an independent roughly 400-donor cohort, the cumulative frequency of public TCR beta family members distinguished carriers of CMV infection plus the relevant HLA type.

The germline V gene gives CDR1 as MDHEN and CDR2 as SYDVKM. Spanning cysteine to phenylalanine, the CDR3 consists of 21 amino acids. Of all the DNA, just the CDR3 is kept, 63 bases in frame from base 1. For this chain, trimming is 3 bases at the V end and 2 bases at the J end, and the number of junction bases without a gene match is 17. These reads were obtained on an Illumina HiSeq 1500. The public sequencing data were trimmed at Q25 with fastp and processed into clonotypes with MiXCR by TCRdb, which kept only in-frame beta chains. Entries are consolidated by CDR3 protein sequence, retaining the most common genes and DNA. This sample lists 250,000 to 300,000 distinct CDR3 sequences; about 25% were detected once. Approximately 13% of the sample rests with the top ten. About this clonotype: No antigen is known for it. No base qualities exist here, and no much larger clone lies one base off it.

The specimen sequenced was PBMCs. The rearranged segments are TRBV28 and TRBJ2-1; 12 central nucleotides agree with TRBD2. The clonotype was recovered from a human donor in good health (CMV status not recorded). Some clones in this sample may be carry-over from other donors' samples. In nucleotide form, the sequence is TGTGCCAGCAGTTTGTTCCTAGGGACTAGCGGGCGGAACCCGACCTACAATGAGCAGTTCTTC. The encoded protein is CASSLFLGTSGRNPTYNEQFF.